This note documents a single T cell receptor (beta chain) sequence. Its antigen remains unknown. This may arise from a read error, as a much more abundant clone is one base away. This entry comes from a study of T cells in Graves' hyperthyroidism and ophthalmopathy. Study observations and caveats: Blood also held most thyroid clonotypes expanded beyond 0.001. In validation, the model predicted ophthalmopathy. These predictions came a median approximately 6.5 months before onset.

Amplification of TCR beta CDR3 regions used RNA as the template. The TCR CDR3 first-round RT-PCR relied on the HTBI primer set. Each CDR3 protein gets one entry after TCRdb re-called the multiplex PCR reads with MiXCR. This sample has over 650,000 distinct CDR3 sequences; roughly 45% occur once, and the top ten carry under 8%. The CDR3 runs to 14 residues. Trimming left V 5 bases short and J 4 bases short, with 14 bases between. CDR1 and CDR2 from the germline V gene are SEHNR and FQNEAQ (reference sequence). The TCR originated in an adult man with Graves' disease, either hyperthyroidism or ophthalmopathy (not recorded which). Material: peripheral blood or thyroid tissue (not recorded which). The chain joins TRBV7-9 to TRBJ1-2; D is ambiguous. CDR3 residues: CASSRQDGIYGYTF. CDR3 bases: TGTGCCAGCAGCCGGCAGGACGGCATCTATGGCTACACCTTC.